The 17 T cell receptor beta chains below were found in one sample sequenced in a study of a mutant IDH1 vaccine in newly diagnosed glioma. Sequencing used immunoSEQ multiplex PCR; TCRdb keeps in-frame clones, though not all of them. The repertoire holds 70,000 or so clones, with around 90% as singletons. Antigen specificity for these receptors is unknown. The time point here: week 35, safety follow-up. Vaccination used 300 ug of mutant IDH1 20-mer peptide per dose, with topical imiquimod. The sample here was PBMCs, taken from a glioma patient whose treatment included an IDH1 peptide vaccine. Receptors originate from a man in his thirties or forties with glioma.

This chain uses TRBV16 with TRBJ1-2; no definite D call. V shed 4 bases and J shed 4 bases, with 10 bases lying between them. Germline V gives CDR1 KGHSY, CDR2 FQNENV. This CDR3 comprises 13 residues. The CDR3 region is CASSLDGSYGYTF. CDR3 bases: TGTGCCAGCAGCCTTGACGGTTCCTATGGCTACACCTTC.

In this sample, this clone turned up once. The chain links TRBV28 to TRBJ1-2, with D possibly matching TRBD1 (6 bases). Trimming removed 5 bases from V and 7 bases from J, with 20 bases in between. The CDR3 covers 15 residues. Germline V gives CDR1 MDHEN, CDR2 SYDVKM. CDR3 sequence reads: CASSPVDVRGIGYTF. Written as DNA, the CDR3 is TGTGCCAGCAGTCCTGTAGACGTCAGGGGCATTGGCTACACCTTC.

The chain links TRBV5-1 to TRBJ1-1, with 7 positions matching TRBD1. The CDR3 covers 14 residues. Germline V gene data show CDR1 as SGHRS and CDR2 as YFSETQ. Unmatched junction bases numbered 9, after V lost 4 bases and J lost 6 bases. CDR3 DNA sequence: TGCGCCAGCAGCCCGGGACAGCAGATACCTGAAGCTTTCTTT. Its protein is CASSPGQQIPEAFF.

The rearrangement uses TRBV2 and TRBJ2-3, with D perhaps matching TRBD1 or TRBD2 (5 bases each). Germline V CDR1 and CDR2: SNHLY, FYNNEI. This CDR3 spans 12 amino acids. The V and J ends lost 10 bases and 7 bases respectively, with 15 bases between them. CDR3 sequence reads: CAIQPGRYTQYF. CDR3 DNA sequence: TGTGCCATCCAGCCGGGGCGGTATACGCAGTATTTT. The full variable domain, completed using reference TRBV2 and TRBJ2-3, is EPEVTQTPSHQVTQMGQEVILRCVPISNHLYFYWYRQILGQKVEFLVSFYNNEISEKSEIFDDQFSVERPDGSNFTLKIRSTKLEDSAMYFCAIQPGRYTQYFGPGTRLTVL.

This clone was found a few times. This chain connects TRBV7-9 to TRBJ1-3, with 9 bases fitting TRBD1. The germline gives CDR1 SEHNR, CDR2 FQNEAQ (reference sequence). J gave up 4 bases and V 3 bases, and 10 bases lay outside the gene matches. The CDR3 covers 17 residues. Written as DNA, the CDR3 is TGTGCCAGCAGCTTGTTCTACAGGGGGCGCGAGGGAAACACCATATATTTT. It encodes CASSLFYRGREGNTIYF. Using reference TRBV7-9 and TRBJ1-3 for the parts outside the CDR3, the full variable domain is DTGVSQNPRHKITKRGQNVTFRCDPISEHNRLYWYRQTLGQGPEFLTYFQNEAQLEKSRLLSDRFSAERPKGSFSTLEIQRTEQGDSAMYLCASSLFYRGREGNTIYFGEGSWLTVV.

The chain employs TRBV19 and TRBJ1-5; tentatively, D is TRBD1 (6 bases). The CDR3 consists of 15 residues. V was shortened by 5 bases and J by 2 bases, with 13 bases between the two germline ends. In germline, CDR1 is LNHDA, CDR2 SQIVND (reference sequence). CDR3 protein: CASSRYRVGNQPQHF. The CDR3 nucleotides are TGTGCCAGTAGTCGTTACAGGGTGGGCAATCAGCCCCAGCATTTT.

The chain joins TRBV18 to TRBJ2-7; TRBD2 agrees at 7 bases. Germline lookup yields CDR1 KGHSH and CDR2 LQKENI. The CDR3 runs to 15 residues. The junction had 8 bases not matched to a gene; V was cut back by 4 bases and J by 2 bases. CDR3 sequence: CASSRSGTITYEQYF. The CDR3 nucleotides are TGTGCCAGCTCACGTTCCGGGACTATAACCTACGAGCAGTACTTC.

The rearrangement joins TRBV27 to TRBJ2-1; D possibly corresponds to TRBD2 (6 bases). Trimming stripped 5 bases from V and 8 bases from J, with 31 bases between. Germline lookup yields CDR1 MNHEY and CDR2 SMNVEV (reference sequence). This CDR3 is 19 amino acids long. The CDR3 bases are TGTGCCAGCAGTCCCCCCCCCGGGACCACGGGACTCCGCAGGGATGAGCAGTTCTTC. Translated: CASSPPPGTTGLRRDEQFF.

The chain uses TRBV2 and TRBJ1-5, with no clear D. The V end lost 5 bases, the J end lost 6 bases, and 17 bases lay between the germline ends. The CDR3 has 15 amino acids. Germline CDR1 and CDR2: SNHLY and FYNNEI. The CDR3 here is CASSTERRASQPQHF. For the CDR3, the DNA is TGTGCCAGCAGTACAGAGCGGAGGGCTAGTCAGCCCCAGCATTTT.

The chain employs TRBV6-5 and TRBJ1-1; D gene ambiguous. Germline V gene data show CDR1 as MNHEY and CDR2 as SVGAGI. V was clipped by 6 bases and J by 6 bases, with 8 bases between them. The CDR3 sequence is 11 residues long. The CDR3 loop reads CASSPPPEAFF. The CDR3 bases are TGTGCCAGCAGCCCCCCCCCTGAAGCTTTCTTT.

This chain connects TRBV11-2 to TRBJ1-1; the D is unclear. CDR1 SGHAT and CDR2 FQNNGV come from the germline V gene. CDR3 length: 15 residues. V lost 3 bases and J lost 0, with 11 bases in between. As DNA, the CDR3 is TGTGCCAGCAGCTTTAGAGTTCAGTTGAACACTGAAGCTTTCTTT. Its translation: CASSFRVQLNTEAFF.

The genes are TRBV5-1 and TRBJ2-7, with TRBD1 matching over 7 bases. Losses at the gene ends were 4 bases for V and 2 bases for J; bases not matched to a gene: 6. The germline V gene encodes CDR1 SGHRS and CDR2 YFSETQ. This CDR3 region has 14 residues. CDR3 protein: CASSGAGTAYEQYF. The CDR3 DNA is TGCGCCAGCAGCGGTGCCGGGACAGCCTACGAGCAGTACTTC.

The rearrangement uses TRBV30 and TRBJ2-1; 8 bases match TRBD2. V was clipped by 3 bases and J by 10 bases; unmatched bases: 2. Germline CDR1 is GTSNPN and CDR2 is SVGIG (reference sequence). The CDR3 consists of 11 residues. The CDR3 DNA follows: TGTGCCTGGAGGGGACTAGACGAGCAGTTCTTC. Amino acid sequence: CAWRGLDEQFF.

The sample holds one count of this clone. This rearrangement joins TRBV7-2 to TRBJ2-7; 8 nucleotides agree with TRBD1. CDR1 SGHTA and CDR2 FQGNSA come from the germline V gene. The CDR3 length is 15 residues. The J segment lost 2 bases and the V segment lost 5 bases, leaving 8 bases of the junction unmatched. The CDR3 sequence: CASSPGTGYAYEQYF. The CDR3 nucleotides read TGTGCCAGCAGCCCCGGGACAGGTTACGCCTACGAGCAGTACTTC. Full variable domain (rest looked up from reference TRBV7-2 and TRBJ2-7): GAGVSQSPSNKVTEKGKDVELRCDPISGHTALYWYRQSLGQGLEFLIYFQGNSAPDKSGLPSDRFSAERTGGSVSTLTIQRTQQEDSAVYLCASSPGTGYAYEQYFGPGTRLTVT.

CDR3 in amino acids: CASIPVRGQFLGAFF. The CDR3, as DNA: TGTGCCAGCATTCCGGTGAGGGGCCAATTCCTAGGGGCTTTCTTT. The V and J genes are TRBV7-9 and TRBJ1-1; possibly TRBD1 for D (5 bases). V lost 7 bases and J lost 11, with 26 bases in between. CDR1 SEHNR and CDR2 FQNEAQ come from the germline V gene (reference sequence). CDR3 length: 15 amino acids. Supplemented by reference TRBV7-9 and TRBJ1-1, the full variable domain reads DTGVSQNPRHKITKRGQNVTFRCDPISEHNRLYWYRQTLGQGPEFLTYFQNEAQLEKSRLLSDRFSAERPKGSFSTLEIQRTEQGDSAMYLCASIPVRGQFLGAFFGQGTRLTVV.

The chain joins TRBV7-9 to TRBJ2-7; D possibly corresponds to TRBD2 (5 bases). With 6 bases removed from V and 1 base from J, the gap between germline ends came to 10 bases. The length of the CDR3 is 13 residues. CDR1 SEHNR and CDR2 FQNEAQ come from the germline V gene (reference sequence). CDR3 in DNA: TGTGCCAGCAGGGAGGCCAGGTCCTACGAGCAGTACTTC. Translation: CASREARSYEQYF.

CDR3 coding DNA: TGCGCCAGCAGCTTGGGGACTAGCGGGGCACAAGAGACCCAGTACTTC. Translation gives CASSLGTSGAQETQYF. This chain links TRBV5-1 with TRBJ2-5; TRBD2 matches at 12 bases. Germline V gives CDR1 SGHRS, CDR2 YFSETQ. The V and J ends lost 0 bases and 2 bases, in that order; junction bases with no gene match: 2. The CDR3 runs to 16 residues.